The rows below give T cell receptor beta chains drawn from one sample of a study of T cells in Graves' hyperthyroidism and ophthalmopathy. MiXCR was run by TCRdb on the multiplex PCR reads, yielding one entry per CDR3 protein. The sample consists of approximately 510,000 distinct CDR3 sequences, around 20% of them appearing once. The sample consisted of blood. The receptors were gathered from a man younger than 30 with Graves' hyperthyroidism. Both conserved end residues are part of each CDR3. Fields, in order: CDR3 length, clone size, J gene, D gene, V gene, CDR3 DNA, CDR3 protein. D genes are given only for firm matches. Expanded clones are given a class, and other clones once, few, many or no size at all.

15,-,TRBJ2-5,-,TRBV20-1,TGCAGTGCTAGAGACCCGAGGAATGAGGGAGAGACCCAGTACTTC,CSARDPRNEGETQYF
12,many,TRBJ1-2,-,TRBV6-1,TGTGCCAGCAGTGAGGTCAACTATGGCTACACCTTC,CASSEVNYGYTF
16,-,TRBJ1-1,TRBD1,TRBV12-3/TRBV12-4,TGTGCCAGCAGTTTATCCCTCGGGACAGGGGGGACTGAAGCTTTCTTT,CASSLSLGTGGTEAFF
15,many,TRBJ1-2,-,TRBV7-8,TGTGCCAGCAGCCCAGGGACGGCCTCTAACTATGGCTACACCTTC,CASSPGTASNYGYTF
13,many,TRBJ1-1,TRBD1,TRBV6-1,TGTGCCAGCAACAGGGGGCGAAACACTGAAGCTTTCTTT,CASNRGRNTEAFF
13,-,TRBJ2-5,TRBD1,TRBV10-3,TGTGCCGCTCGAGACAGGGGGCTGGAGACCCAGTACTTC,CAARDRGLETQYF
17,many,TRBJ2-7,-,TRBV5-1,TGCGCCAGCAGCCGAAGGGATGGCAGCAAGAGGTCCTACGAGCAGTACTTC,CASSRRDGSKRSYEQYF
14,few,TRBJ1-6,-,TRBV12-3/TRBV12-4,TGTGCCAGCAGTTTAAAGGGGGTACGCTCACCCCTCCACTTT,CASSLKGVRSPLHF
14,many,TRBJ1-1,-,TRBV30,TGTGCCTGGGTTCCAGGGTTAGCAGACACTGAAGCTTTCTTT,CAWVPGLADTEAFF
15,-,TRBJ2-7,TRBD1,TRBV6-1,TGTGCCAGCAGGAAAACAGGGGAAGGCTCCTACGAGCAGTACTTC,CASRKTGEGSYEQYF
16,many,TRBJ1-1,TRBD1,TRBV6-2/TRBV6-3,TGTGCCAGCAGTTTTTTCACAGGGGATTTGAACACTGAAGCTTTCTTT,CASSFFTGDLNTEAFF
13,few,TRBJ2-5,-,TRBV12-3/TRBV12-4,TGTGCCAGCAGTTGGACAGCGGAAGAGACCCAGTACTTC,CASSWTAEETQYF
15,-,TRBJ2-7,-,TRBV5-6,TGTGCCAGCAGCCCCGGGGACAATCCGCTCTACGAGCAGTACTTC,CASSPGDNPLYEQYF
12,few,TRBJ2-7,-,TRBV6-1,TGTGCCAGCAGCCCGAAGGGTCTCGAGCAGTACTTC,CASSPKGLEQYF
11,many,TRBJ1-2,TRBD1,TRBV6-5,TGTGCCAGCACCCGACAGGGAAGTTGCACCTTC,CASTRQGSCTF
15,-,TRBJ2-3,TRBD1,TRBV28,TGTGCCAGCAGTTTAGGGGGACAGGGCACAGATACGCAGTATTTT,CASSLGGQGTDTQYF
13,few,TRBJ1-6,-,TRBV19,TGTGCCAGTCAGGACTTCTATAATTCACCCCTCCACTTT,CASQDFYNSPLHF
16,many,TRBJ2-5,TRBD2,TRBV28,TGTGCCAGCAGTCCCTCGGGACTATGGTCGTTGGAGACCCAGTACTTC,CASSPSGLWSLETQYF
13,many,TRBJ2-2,-,TRBV11-2,TGTGCCAGCAGCTTACAGGGTTCCGGGGAGCTGTTTTTT,CASSLQGSGELFF
14,many,TRBJ1-1,TRBD1,TRBV12-5,TGTGCTAGTGGGAATGACAGGGTATCCACTGAAGCTTTCTTT,CASGNDRVSTEAFF
12,many,TRBJ1-1,-,TRBV28,TGTGCCAGCAGTTTAATGGAGGCCCAAGCTTTCTTT,CASSLMEAQAFF
14,-,TRBJ1-2,-,TRBV5-6,TGTGCCAGCAGTCTTTCAGGCCGTTCGGGCGGCTACACCTTC,CASSLSGRSGGYTF
11,few,TRBJ1-2,-,TRBV11-2,TGTGCCAGCAGCACCCGTCACGGCTACACCTTC,CASSTRHGYTF
14,-,TRBJ1-2,-,TRBV6-2/TRBV6-3,TGTGCCAGCACAACGACATGGCCTCCCTATGGCTACACCTTC,CASTTTWPPYGYTF
15,many,TRBJ1-1,-,TRBV25-1,TGTGCCAGTCTCGTGTCTCGGGATTATGACACTGAAGCTTTCTTT,CASLVSRDYDTEAFF
13,-,TRBJ2-7,-,TRBV7-6,TGTGCCAGCAGCCCCAGGGTTCTGGGCGAGCAGTACTTC,CASSPRVLGEQYF
15,many,TRBJ1-3,-,TRBV12-3/TRBV12-4,TGTGCCAGCAGTCTGACAGTCTCCCCTGGAAACACCATATATTTT,CASSLTVSPGNTIYF
16,-,TRBJ1-3,-,TRBV6-1,TGTGCCAGCAGTCCCGGGACCCGGCGGGCTGGAAACACCATATATTTT,CASSPGTRRAGNTIYF
16,-,TRBJ2-5,-,TRBV7-8,TGTGCCAGCAGCATCAGTAGCTGGGGGGCAGGAGAGACCCAGTACTTC,CASSISSWGAGETQYF
15,many,TRBJ1-5,-,TRBV15,TGTGCCACCAGCAGAGATATGACATACGATCAGCCCCAGCATTTT,CATSRDMTYDQPQHF